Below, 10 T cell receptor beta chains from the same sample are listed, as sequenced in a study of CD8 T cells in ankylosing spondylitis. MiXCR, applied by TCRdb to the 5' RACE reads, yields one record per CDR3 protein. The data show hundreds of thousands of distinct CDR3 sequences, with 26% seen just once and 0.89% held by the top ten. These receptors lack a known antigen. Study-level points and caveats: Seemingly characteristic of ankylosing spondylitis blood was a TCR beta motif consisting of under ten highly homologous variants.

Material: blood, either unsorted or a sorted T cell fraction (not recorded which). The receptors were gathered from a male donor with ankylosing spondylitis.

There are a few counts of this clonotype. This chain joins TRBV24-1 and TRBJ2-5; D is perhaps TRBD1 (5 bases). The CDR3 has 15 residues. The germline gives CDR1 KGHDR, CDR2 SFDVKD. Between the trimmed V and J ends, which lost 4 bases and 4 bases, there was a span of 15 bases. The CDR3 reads CATSEPTGPGETQYF. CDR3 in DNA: TGTGCCACCAGTGAACCTACAGGTCCCGGAGAGACCCAGTACTTC.

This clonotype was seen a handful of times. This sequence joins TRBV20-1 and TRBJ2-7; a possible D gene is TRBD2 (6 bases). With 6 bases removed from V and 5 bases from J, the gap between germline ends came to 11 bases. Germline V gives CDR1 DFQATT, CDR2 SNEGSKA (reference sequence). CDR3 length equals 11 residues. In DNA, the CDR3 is TGCAGTGCGAGGAGGGTCAACGAGCAGTACTTC. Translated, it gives CSARRVNEQYF.

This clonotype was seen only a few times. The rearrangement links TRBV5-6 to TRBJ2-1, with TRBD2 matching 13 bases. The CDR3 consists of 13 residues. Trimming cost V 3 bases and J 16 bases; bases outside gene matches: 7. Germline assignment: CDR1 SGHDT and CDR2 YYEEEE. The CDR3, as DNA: TGTGCCAGCAGCTCCCGCGGACTAGCGGGAGACTTCTTC. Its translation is CASSSRGLAGDFF.

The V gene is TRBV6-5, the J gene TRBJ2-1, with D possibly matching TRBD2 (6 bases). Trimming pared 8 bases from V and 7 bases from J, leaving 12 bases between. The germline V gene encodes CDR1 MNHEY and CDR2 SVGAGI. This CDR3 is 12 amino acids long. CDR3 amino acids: CASPGRDNEQFF. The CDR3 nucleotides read TGTGCCAGCCCGGGGCGGGATAATGAGCAGTTCTTC.

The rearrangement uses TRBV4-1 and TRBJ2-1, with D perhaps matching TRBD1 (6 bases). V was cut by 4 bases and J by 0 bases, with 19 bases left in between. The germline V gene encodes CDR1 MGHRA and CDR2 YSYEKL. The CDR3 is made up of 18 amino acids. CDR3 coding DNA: TGCGCCAGCAGCCGGGCTTTAACAGGGATAAGCTCCTACAATGAGCAGTTCTTC. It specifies CASSRALTGISSYNEQFF.

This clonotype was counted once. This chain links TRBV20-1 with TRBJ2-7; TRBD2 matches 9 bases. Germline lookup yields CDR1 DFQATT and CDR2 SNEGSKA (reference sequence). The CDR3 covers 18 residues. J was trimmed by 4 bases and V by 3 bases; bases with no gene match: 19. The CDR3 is CSASLSGSGSVVGYEQYF. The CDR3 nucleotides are TGCAGTGCTAGCCTGTCTGGTAGCGGGAGCGTCGTGGGGTACGAGCAGTACTTC.

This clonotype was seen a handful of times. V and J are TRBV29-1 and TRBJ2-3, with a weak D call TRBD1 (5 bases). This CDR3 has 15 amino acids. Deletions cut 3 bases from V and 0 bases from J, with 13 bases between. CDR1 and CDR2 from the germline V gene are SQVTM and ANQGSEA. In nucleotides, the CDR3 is TGCAGCGTTGACACAGGCCTACTTAGCACAGATACGCAGTATTTT. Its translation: CSVDTGLLSTDTQYF.

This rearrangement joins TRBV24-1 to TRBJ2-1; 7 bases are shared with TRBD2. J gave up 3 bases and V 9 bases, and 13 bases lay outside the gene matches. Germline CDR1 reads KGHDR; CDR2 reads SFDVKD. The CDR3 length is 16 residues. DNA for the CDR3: TGTGCCACCTCCCCACCGCTAGCGGATAACTACAATGAGCAGTTCTTC. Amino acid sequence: CATSPPLADNYNEQFF.

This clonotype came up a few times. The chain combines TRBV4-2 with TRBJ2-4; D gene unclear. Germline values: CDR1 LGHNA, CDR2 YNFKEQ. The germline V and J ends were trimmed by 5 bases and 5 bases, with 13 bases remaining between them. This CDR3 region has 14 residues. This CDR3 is CASSEVRWENIQYF. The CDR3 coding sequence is TGTGCCAGCAGCGAAGTCCGGTGGGAAAACATTCAGTACTTC.

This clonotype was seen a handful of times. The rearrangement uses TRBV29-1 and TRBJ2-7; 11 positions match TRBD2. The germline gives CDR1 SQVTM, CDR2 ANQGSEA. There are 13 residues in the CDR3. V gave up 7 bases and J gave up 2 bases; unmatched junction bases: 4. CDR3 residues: CSASSGRTYEQYV. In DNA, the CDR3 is TGCAGCGCATCTAGCGGGAGGACCTACGAGCAGTACGTC.